This T cell receptor (beta chain) was captured by sequencing in a study of blood T cells in healthy people across ages. The study, taken as a whole, reports: PBMC samples, being unsorted, prevented any conclusive comparison of naive and antigen-experienced cells. When set beside aged donors, long-lived donors presented more naive CD4+ cells and higher diversity.

As regards this clonotype: What it recognizes is unknown.

Germline assignment: CDR1 LGHDT and CDR2 YNNKEL (reference sequence). V gave up 6 bases and J gave up 3 bases, with 4 bases separating them. The CDR3 totals 11 residues. Using a J-beta primer mix together with a sample-barcoded 5' primer, a second PCR was run for about 6 to 11 cycles. MiXCR was run by TCRdb on the 5' RACE reads, yielding one entry per CDR3 protein. The sample lists about 640,000 distinct CDR3 sequences, about 54% occurring once. The V call is TRBV3-1, the J call TRBJ2-3; D uncertain. This TCR derives from a man aged 55-75 years in good health. Sequencing was done on a sample of blood. DNA of the CDR3: TGTGCCAGCAGACATACAGATACGCAGTATTTT. Translated: CASRHTDTQYF.